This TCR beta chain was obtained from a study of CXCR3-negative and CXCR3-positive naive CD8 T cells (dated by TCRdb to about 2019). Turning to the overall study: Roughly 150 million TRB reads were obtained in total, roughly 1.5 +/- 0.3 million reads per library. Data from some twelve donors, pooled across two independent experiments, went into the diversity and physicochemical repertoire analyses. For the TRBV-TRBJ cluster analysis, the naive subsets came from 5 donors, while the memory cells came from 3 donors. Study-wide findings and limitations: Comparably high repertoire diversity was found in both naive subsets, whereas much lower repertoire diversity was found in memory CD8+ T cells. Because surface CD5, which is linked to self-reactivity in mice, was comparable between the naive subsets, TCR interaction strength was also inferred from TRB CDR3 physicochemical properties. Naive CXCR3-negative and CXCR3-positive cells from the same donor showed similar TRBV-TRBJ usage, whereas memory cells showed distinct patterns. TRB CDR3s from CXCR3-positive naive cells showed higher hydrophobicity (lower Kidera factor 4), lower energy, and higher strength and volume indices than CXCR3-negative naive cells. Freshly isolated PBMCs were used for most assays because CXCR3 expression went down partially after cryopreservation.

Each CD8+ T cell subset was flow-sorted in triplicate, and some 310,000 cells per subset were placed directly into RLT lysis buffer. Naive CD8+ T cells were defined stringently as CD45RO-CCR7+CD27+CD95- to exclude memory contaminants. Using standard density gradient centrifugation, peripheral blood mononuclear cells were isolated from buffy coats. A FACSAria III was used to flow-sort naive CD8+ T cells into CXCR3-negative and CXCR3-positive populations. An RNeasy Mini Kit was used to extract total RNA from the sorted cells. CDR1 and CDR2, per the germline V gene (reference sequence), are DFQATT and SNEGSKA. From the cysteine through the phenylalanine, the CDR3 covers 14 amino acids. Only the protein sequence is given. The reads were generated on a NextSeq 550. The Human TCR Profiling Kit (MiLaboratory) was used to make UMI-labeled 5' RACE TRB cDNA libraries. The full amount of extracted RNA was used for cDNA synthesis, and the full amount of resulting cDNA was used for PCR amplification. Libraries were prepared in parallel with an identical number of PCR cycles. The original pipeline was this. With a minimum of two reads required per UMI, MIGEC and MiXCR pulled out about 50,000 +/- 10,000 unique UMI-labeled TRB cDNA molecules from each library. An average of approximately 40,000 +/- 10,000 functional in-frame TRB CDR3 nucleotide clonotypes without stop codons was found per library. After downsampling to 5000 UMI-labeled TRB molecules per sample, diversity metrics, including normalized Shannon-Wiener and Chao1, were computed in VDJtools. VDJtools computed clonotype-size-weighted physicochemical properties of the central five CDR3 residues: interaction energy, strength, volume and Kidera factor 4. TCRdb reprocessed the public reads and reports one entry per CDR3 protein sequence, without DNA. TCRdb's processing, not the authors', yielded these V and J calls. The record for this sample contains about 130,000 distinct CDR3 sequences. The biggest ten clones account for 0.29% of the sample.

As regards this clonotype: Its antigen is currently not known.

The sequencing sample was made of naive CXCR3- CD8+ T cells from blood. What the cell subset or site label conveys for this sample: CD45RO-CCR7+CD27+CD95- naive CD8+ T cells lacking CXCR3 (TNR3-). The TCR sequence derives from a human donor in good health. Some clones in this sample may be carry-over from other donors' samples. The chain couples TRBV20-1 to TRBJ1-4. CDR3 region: CSARERATNEKLFF.